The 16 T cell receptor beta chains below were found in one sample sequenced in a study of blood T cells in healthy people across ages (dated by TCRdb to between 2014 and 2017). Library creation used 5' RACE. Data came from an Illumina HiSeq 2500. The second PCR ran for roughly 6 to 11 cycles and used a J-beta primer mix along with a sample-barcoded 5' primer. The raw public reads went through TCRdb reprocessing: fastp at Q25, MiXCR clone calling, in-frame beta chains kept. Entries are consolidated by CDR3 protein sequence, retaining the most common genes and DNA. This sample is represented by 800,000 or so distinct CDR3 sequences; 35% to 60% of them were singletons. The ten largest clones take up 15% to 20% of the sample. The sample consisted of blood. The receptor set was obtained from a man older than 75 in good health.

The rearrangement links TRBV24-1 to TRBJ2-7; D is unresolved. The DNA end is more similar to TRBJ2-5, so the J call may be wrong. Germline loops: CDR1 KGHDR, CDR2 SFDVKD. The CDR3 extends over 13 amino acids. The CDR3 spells CATSSGVEETQYF. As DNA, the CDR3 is TGTGCCACCAGCTCTGGGGTCGAAGAGACCCAGTACTTC.

CDR3 sequence: CSARRPGTGAGANVLTF. The CDR3 DNA sequence: TGCAGTGCTAGACGTCCCGGGACAGGGGCTGGGGCCAACGTCCTGACTTTC. This rearrangement joins TRBV20-1 to TRBJ2-6, with TRBD1 matching 10 bases. This CDR3 contains 17 residues. Trimming at V came to 2 bases and at J to 2 bases, leaving 6 bases not matched to a gene. Germline values: CDR1 DFQATT, CDR2 SNEGSKA (reference sequence).

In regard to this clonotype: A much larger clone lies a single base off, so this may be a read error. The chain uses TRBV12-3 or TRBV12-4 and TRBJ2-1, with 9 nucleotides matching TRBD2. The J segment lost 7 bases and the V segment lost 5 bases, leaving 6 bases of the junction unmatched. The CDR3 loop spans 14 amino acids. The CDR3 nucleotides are TGTGCCAGCAGTGCCGGGACTAGCATAAATGAGCAGTTCTTC. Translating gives CASSAGTSINEQFF.

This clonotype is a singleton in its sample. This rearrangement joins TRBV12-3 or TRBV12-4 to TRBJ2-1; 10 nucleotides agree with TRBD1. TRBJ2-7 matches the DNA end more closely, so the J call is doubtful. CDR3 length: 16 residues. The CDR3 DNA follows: TGTGCCAGCAGTTTGGGCCGGGACAGGGGATACAATGAGCAGTACTTC. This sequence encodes CASSLGRDRGYNEQYF.

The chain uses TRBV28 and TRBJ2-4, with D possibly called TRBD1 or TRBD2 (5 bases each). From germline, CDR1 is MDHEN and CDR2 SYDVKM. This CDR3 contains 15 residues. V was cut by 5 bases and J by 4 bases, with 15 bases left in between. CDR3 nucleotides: TGTGCCAGCAGTCCCCAACGGGACGGTAAAAACATTCAGTACTTC. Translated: CASSPQRDGKNIQYF.

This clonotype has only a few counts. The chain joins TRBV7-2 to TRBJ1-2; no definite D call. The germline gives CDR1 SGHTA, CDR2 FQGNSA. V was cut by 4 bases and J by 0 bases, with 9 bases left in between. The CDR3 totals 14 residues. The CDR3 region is CASSYGLSNYGYTF. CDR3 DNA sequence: TGTGCCAGCAGCTATGGACTTTCTAACTATGGCTACACCTTC.

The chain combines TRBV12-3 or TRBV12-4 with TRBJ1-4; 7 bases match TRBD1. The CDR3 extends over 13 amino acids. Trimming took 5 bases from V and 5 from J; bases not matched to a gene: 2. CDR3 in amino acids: CASSMTGNEKLFF. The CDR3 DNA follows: TGTGCCAGCAGTATGACAGGGAATGAAAAACTGTTTTTT.

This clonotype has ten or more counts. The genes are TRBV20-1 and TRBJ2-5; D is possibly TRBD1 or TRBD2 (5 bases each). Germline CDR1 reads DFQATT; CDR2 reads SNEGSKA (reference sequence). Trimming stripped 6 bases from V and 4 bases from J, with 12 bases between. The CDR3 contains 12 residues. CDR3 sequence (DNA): TGCAGTGCCACATTTGGGGGAGAGACCCAGTACTTC. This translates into CSATFGGETQYF.

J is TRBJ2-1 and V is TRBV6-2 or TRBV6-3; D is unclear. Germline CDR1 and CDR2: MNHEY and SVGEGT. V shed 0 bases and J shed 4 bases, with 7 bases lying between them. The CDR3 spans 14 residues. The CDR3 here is CASSYSSPYNEQFF. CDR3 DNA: TGTGCCAGCAGTTACTCGTCCCCTTACAATGAGCAGTTCTTC.

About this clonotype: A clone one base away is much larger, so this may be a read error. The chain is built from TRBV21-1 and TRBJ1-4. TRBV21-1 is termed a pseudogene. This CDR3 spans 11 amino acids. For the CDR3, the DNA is TGTGCCAGCGGCATTAATGAAAAACTGTTTTTT. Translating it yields CASGINEKLFF.

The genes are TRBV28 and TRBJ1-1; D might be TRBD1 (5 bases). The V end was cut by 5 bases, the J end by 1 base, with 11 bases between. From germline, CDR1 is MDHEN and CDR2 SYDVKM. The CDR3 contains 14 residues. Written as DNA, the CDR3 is TGTGCCAGCAGTCCCAGGGCCAGGAACACTGAAGCTTTCTTT. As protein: CASSPRARNTEAFF.

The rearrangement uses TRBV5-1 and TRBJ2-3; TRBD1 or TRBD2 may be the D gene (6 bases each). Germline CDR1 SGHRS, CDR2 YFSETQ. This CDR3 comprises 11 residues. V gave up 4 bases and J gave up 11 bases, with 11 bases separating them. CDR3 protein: CASSIGGLQYF. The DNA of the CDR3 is TGCGCCAGCAGCATAGGGGGGCTGCAGTATTTT.

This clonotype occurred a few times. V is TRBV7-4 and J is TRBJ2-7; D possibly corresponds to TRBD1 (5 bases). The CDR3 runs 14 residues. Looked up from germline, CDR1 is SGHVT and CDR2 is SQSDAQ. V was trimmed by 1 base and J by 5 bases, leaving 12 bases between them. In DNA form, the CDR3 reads TGTGCCAGCAGCTTAGTGTCAGGGAATGACGAGCAGTACTTC. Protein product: CASSLVSGNDEQYF. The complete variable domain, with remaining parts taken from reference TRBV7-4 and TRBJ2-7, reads GAGVSQSPRYKVAKRGRDVALRCDSISGHVTLYWYRQTLGQGSEVLTYSQSDAQRDKSGRPSGRFSAERPERSVSTLKIQRTEQGDSAVYLCASSLVSGNDEQYFGPGTRLTVT.

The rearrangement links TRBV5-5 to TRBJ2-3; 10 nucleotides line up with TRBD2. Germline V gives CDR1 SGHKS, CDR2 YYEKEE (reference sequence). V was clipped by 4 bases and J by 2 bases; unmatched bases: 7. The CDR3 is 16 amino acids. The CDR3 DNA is TGTGCCAGCAGCACCTCCGGGACTAGCGACACAGATACGCAGTATTTT. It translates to CASSTSGTSDTDTQYF.

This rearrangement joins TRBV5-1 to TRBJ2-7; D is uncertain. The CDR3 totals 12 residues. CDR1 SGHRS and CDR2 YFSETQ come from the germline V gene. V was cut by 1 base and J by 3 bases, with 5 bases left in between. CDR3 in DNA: TGCGCCAGCAGCTTGCAGCACTACGAGCAGTACTTC. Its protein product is CASSLQHYEQYF. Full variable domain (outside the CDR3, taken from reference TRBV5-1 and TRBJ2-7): KAGVTQTPRYLIKTRGQQVTLSCSPISGHRSVSWYQQTPGQGLQFLFEYFSETQRNKGNFPGRFSGRQFSNSRSEMNVSTLELGDSALYLCASSLQHYEQYFGPGTRLTVT.

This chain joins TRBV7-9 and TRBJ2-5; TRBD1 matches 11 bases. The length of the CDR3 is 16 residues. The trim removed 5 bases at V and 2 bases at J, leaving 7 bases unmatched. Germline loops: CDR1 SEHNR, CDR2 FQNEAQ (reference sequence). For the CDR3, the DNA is TGTGCCAGCAGCCCTGGACAGGGGGCAATTCAAGAGACCCAGTACTTC. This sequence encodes CASSPGQGAIQETQYF.